This T cell receptor (beta chain) was found in a study of OX40 agonist ivuxolimab in advanced cancers. CDR1 is SNHLY and CDR2 is FYNNEI in the germline V gene. This CDR3 has 15 amino acids. Trimming at V came to 6 bases and at J to 2 bases, leaving 5 bases not matched to a gene. This table comes from immunoSEQ multiplex PCR, and its TCRdb copy is limited to in-frame clones, with some not included. Among 90,000 or so clones listed, approximately 92% were seen once. The starting material was CD4+ or CD8+ T cells sorted from blood, obtained in a trial of the OX40 agonist ivuxolimab. This chain links TRBV2 with TRBJ2-2, with 8 nucleotides matching TRBD1. The TCR was taken from an adult with an advanced solid tumor such as melanoma, head and neck, liver or kidney cancer. CDR3 sequence reads: CASSQDRENTGELFF. The CDR3, as DNA: TGTGCCAGCAGCCAGGACAGGGAAAACACCGGGGAGCTGTTTTTT.